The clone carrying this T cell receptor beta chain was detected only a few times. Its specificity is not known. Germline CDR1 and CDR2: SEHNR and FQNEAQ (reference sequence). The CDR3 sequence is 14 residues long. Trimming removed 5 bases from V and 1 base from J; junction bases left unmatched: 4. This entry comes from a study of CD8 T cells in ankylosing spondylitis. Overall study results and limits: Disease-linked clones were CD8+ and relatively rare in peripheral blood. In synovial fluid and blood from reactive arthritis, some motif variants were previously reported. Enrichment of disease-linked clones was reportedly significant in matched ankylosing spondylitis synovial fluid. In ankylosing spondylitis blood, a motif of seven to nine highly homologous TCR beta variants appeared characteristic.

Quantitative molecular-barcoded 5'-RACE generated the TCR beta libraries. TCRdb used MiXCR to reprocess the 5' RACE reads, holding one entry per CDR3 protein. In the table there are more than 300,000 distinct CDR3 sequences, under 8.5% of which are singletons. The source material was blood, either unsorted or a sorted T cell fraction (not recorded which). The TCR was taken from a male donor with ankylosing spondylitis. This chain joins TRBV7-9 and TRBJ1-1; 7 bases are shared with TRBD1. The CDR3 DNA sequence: TGTGCCAGCAGCACTAGGACAGGGAACACTGAAGCTTTCTTT. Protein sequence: CASSTRTGNTEAFF.